These T cell receptor beta chains were read from a single sample in a study of shared clonotypes between healthy human individuals. Sequencing used immunoSEQ multiplex PCR; TCRdb keeps in-frame clones, though not all of them. This sample carries about 2.2 million clones, around 93% of them seen once, and the ten largest clones take around 1.7%. Material for sequencing was naive CD8+ T cells from PBMCs. These receptors were taken from a man between 18 and 35 years old in good health. Some clones in this sample may be carry-over from other donors' samples. The CDR3 runs from the conserved cysteine through the conserved F or W. Each record gives: D gene, J gene, clone size, V gene, CDR3 protein, CDR3 DNA. The D gene is left open where the match is weak. The size of a clone is reported for some rows only, either as once, few or many, or as a class for expanded clones.

d_call: NA; j_call: TRBJ2-7; clone_size: NA; v_call: TRBV7-9; cdr3_aa: CASSQRTANYEQYF; cdr3_nt: TGTGCCAGCAGTCAACGGACTGCAAACTACGAGCAGTACTTC
d_call: TRBD1; j_call: TRBJ2-5; clone_size: once; v_call: TRBV29-1; cdr3_aa: CGAYDRGETQYF; cdr3_nt: TGCGGGGCGTATGACAGGGGAGAGACCCAGTACTTC
d_call: NA; j_call: TRBJ1-4; clone_size: NA; v_call: TRBV5-6; cdr3_aa: CASSLEGLGVSYEKLFF; cdr3_nt: TGTGCCAGCAGCTTGGAAGGTTTGGGTGTTTCGTATGAAAAACTGTTTTTT
d_call: TRBD2; j_call: TRBJ2-2; clone_size: NA; v_call: TRBV9; cdr3_aa: CASSERGGQGARTSGIYAAGELFF; cdr3_nt: TGTGCCAGCAGCGAGCGGGGAGGACAGGGAGCAAGAACTAGCGGGATTTACGCTGCCGGGGAGCTGTTTTTT
d_call: TRBD2; j_call: TRBJ2-7; clone_size: NA; v_call: TRBV5-1; cdr3_aa: CASSLLPDVLAGVGYEQYF; cdr3_nt: TGCGCCAGCAGCTTGTTGCCCGATGTACTAGCGGGAGTGGGCTACGAGCAGTACTTC
d_call: NA; j_call: TRBJ2-7; clone_size: NA; v_call: TRBV27; cdr3_aa: CASSLSPAGAEQYF; cdr3_nt: TGTGCCAGCAGTTTATCCCCCGCGGGTGCAGAGCAGTACTTC
d_call: TRBD1; j_call: TRBJ2-7; clone_size: NA; v_call: TRBV5-1; cdr3_aa: CASRQGSYEQYF; cdr3_nt: TGCGCCAGCAGACAGGGGAGCTACGAGCAGTACTTC
d_call: NA; j_call: TRBJ1-2; clone_size: once; v_call: TRBV9; cdr3_aa: CASSAQRGNYGYTF; cdr3_nt: TGTGCCAGCAGCGCACAAAGGGGGAACTATGGCTACACCTTC
d_call: NA; j_call: TRBJ2-3; clone_size: NA; v_call: TRBV27; cdr3_aa: CASSLRDSFTDTQYF; cdr3_nt: TGTGCCAGCAGCCTACGGGACTCCTTCACAGATACGCAGTATTTT
d_call: NA; j_call: TRBJ2-1; clone_size: NA; v_call: TRBV9; cdr3_aa: CASSVVARGIGNEQFF; cdr3_nt: TGTGCCAGCAGCGTAGTTGCCAGGGGAATCGGCAATGAGCAGTTCTTC
d_call: NA; j_call: TRBJ1-2; clone_size: NA; v_call: TRBV25-1; cdr3_aa: CASKERETNGYTF; cdr3_nt: TGTGCCAGCAAGGAGAGGGAGACCAATGGCTACACCTTC
d_call: NA; j_call: TRBJ2-2; clone_size: NA; v_call: TRBV11-2; cdr3_aa: CASSLAGVRNTGELFF; cdr3_nt: TGTGCCAGCAGCTTAGCCGGCGTACGGAACACCGGGGAGCTGTTTTTT
d_call: NA; j_call: TRBJ2-7; clone_size: NA; v_call: TRBV15; cdr3_aa: CATSRASSRIRTYEQYF; cdr3_nt: TGTGCCACCAGCAGAGCCTCTTCCCGGATCCGGACCTACGAGCAGTACTTC
d_call: NA; j_call: TRBJ1-4; clone_size: NA; v_call: TRBV19; cdr3_aa: CASTSGAPNEKLFF; cdr3_nt: TGTGCCAGTACTTCTGGGGCGCCTAATGAAAAACTGTTTTTT
d_call: TRBD1; j_call: TRBJ2-2; clone_size: NA; v_call: TRBV9; cdr3_aa: CASSVGTGTGELFF; cdr3_nt: TGTGCCAGCAGCGTCGGGACAGGGACCGGGGAGCTGTTTTTT
d_call: NA; j_call: TRBJ2-5; clone_size: NA; v_call: TRBV11-2; cdr3_aa: CASSTGQIGPQETQYF; cdr3_nt: TGTGCCAGCAGCACTGGACAGATCGGTCCGCAAGAGACCCAGTACTTC
d_call: NA; j_call: TRBJ2-1; clone_size: NA; v_call: TRBV29-1; cdr3_aa: CSVDWEQHLEQFF; cdr3_nt: TGCAGCGTTGATTGGGAGCAACACTTAGAGCAGTTCTTC
d_call: TRBD2; j_call: TRBJ2-5; clone_size: NA; v_call: TRBV4-3; cdr3_aa: CASSQGAGGRETQYF; cdr3_nt: TGCGCCAGCAGCCAAGGAGCGGGAGGGCGAGAGACCCAGTACTTC
d_call: TRBD2; j_call: TRBJ2-3; clone_size: NA; v_call: TRBV5-1; cdr3_aa: CASSLVGLNPTDTQYF; cdr3_nt: TGCGCCAGCAGCCTCGTGGGACTAAACCCCACAGATACGCAGTATTTT
d_call: NA; j_call: TRBJ2-2; clone_size: NA; v_call: TRBV7-9; cdr3_aa: CASSSTESRTGELFF; cdr3_nt: TGTGCCAGCAGCTCCACGGAGTCGCGCACCGGGGAGCTGTTTTTT
d_call: NA; j_call: TRBJ2-6; clone_size: NA; v_call: TRBV27; cdr3_aa: CASSSWTGANVLTF; cdr3_nt: TGTGCCAGCAGTTCGTGGACAGGGGCCAACGTCCTGACTTTC
d_call: NA; j_call: TRBJ1-2; clone_size: once; v_call: TRBV1; cdr3_aa: CTSSQGIMRLYGYTF; cdr3_nt: TGCACCAGCAGCCAAGGGATCATGAGGTTATATGGCTACACCTTC
d_call: TRBD2; j_call: TRBJ2-2; clone_size: NA; v_call: TRBV15; cdr3_aa: CATSRDPLAANTGELFF; cdr3_nt: TGTGCCACCAGCAGAGACCCACTAGCGGCGAACACCGGGGAGCTGTTTTTT
d_call: NA; j_call: TRBJ2-1; clone_size: NA; v_call: TRBV28; cdr3_aa: CASTPAQDPGYNEQFF; cdr3_nt: TGTGCCAGCACCCCCGCCCAAGATCCCGGCTACAATGAGCAGTTCTTC
d_call: TRBD2; j_call: TRBJ2-1; clone_size: NA; v_call: TRBV7-8; cdr3_aa: CASSHSPLAYNEQFF; cdr3_nt: TGTGCCAGCAGCCACAGTCCACTAGCGTACAATGAGCAGTTCTTC
d_call: NA; j_call: TRBJ1-1; clone_size: NA; v_call: TRBV19; cdr3_aa: CATRVASNTEAFF; cdr3_nt: TGTGCCACCCGGGTTGCGTCTAACACTGAAGCTTTCTTT
d_call: NA; j_call: TRBJ1-1; clone_size: NA; v_call: TRBV14; cdr3_aa: CASSQFRNTEAFF; cdr3_nt: TGTGCCAGCAGCCAATTCCGAAACACTGAAGCTTTCTTT
d_call: NA; j_call: TRBJ1-1; clone_size: NA; v_call: TRBV4-1; cdr3_aa: CASSQVTGKLGAFF; cdr3_nt: TGCGCCAGCAGCCAGGTAACAGGGAAGTTGGGAGCTTTCTTT
d_call: TRBD2; j_call: TRBJ2-7; clone_size: NA; v_call: TRBV4-3; cdr3_aa: CASSTTSGRPYEQYF; cdr3_nt: TGCGCCAGCAGCACCACTAGCGGGAGACCGTACGAGCAGTACTTC
d_call: NA; j_call: TRBJ2-7; clone_size: NA; v_call: TRBV28; cdr3_aa: CASSLNYEQYF; cdr3_nt: TGTGCCAGCAGTCTGAACTACGAGCAGTACTTC
d_call: TRBD2; j_call: TRBJ2-1; clone_size: NA; v_call: TRBV4-2; cdr3_aa: CASSQEFGLAGEQFF; cdr3_nt: TGTGCCAGCAGCCAAGAGTTCGGGCTAGCGGGAGAGCAGTTCTTC
d_call: TRBD1; j_call: TRBJ1-5; clone_size: once; v_call: TRBV13; cdr3_aa: CASSRTGGNQPQHF; cdr3_nt: TGTGCCAGCAGCCGGACAGGTGGCAATCAGCCCCAGCATTTT
d_call: NA; j_call: TRBJ2-7; clone_size: NA; v_call: TRBV2; cdr3_aa: CASSDATGTVSYEQYF; cdr3_nt: TGTGCCAGCAGTGATGCCACCGGGACGGTGAGCTACGAGCAGTACTTC
d_call: NA; j_call: TRBJ2-3; clone_size: NA; v_call: TRBV7-9; cdr3_aa: CASSLGDGFSRTDTQYF; cdr3_nt: TGTGCCAGCAGCTTAGGAGACGGGTTTTCTAGGACAGATACGCAGTATTTT
d_call: NA; j_call: TRBJ2-3; clone_size: NA; v_call: TRBV2; cdr3_aa: CASSEPRLRTDTQYF; cdr3_nt: TGTGCCAGCAGTGAGCCGAGACTAAGGACAGATACGCAGTATTTT
d_call: TRBD1; j_call: TRBJ2-7; clone_size: NA; v_call: TRBV13; cdr3_aa: CASSLGRTGASYEQYF; cdr3_nt: TGTGCCAGCAGCTTAGGACGGACAGGAGCCTCCTACGAGCAGTACTTC
d_call: NA; j_call: TRBJ2-1; clone_size: NA; v_call: TRBV11-2; cdr3_aa: CASSLERVYNEQFF; cdr3_nt: TGTGCCAGCAGCTTAGAACGGGTATACAATGAGCAGTTCTTC
d_call: TRBD2; j_call: TRBJ2-7; clone_size: NA; v_call: TRBV28; cdr3_aa: CASSWAGETYEQYF; cdr3_nt: TGTGCCAGCAGTTGGGCGGGAGAAACCTACGAGCAGTACTTC
d_call: TRBD2; j_call: TRBJ2-1; clone_size: NA; v_call: TRBV11-2; cdr3_aa: CASSSYSGNYNEQFF; cdr3_nt: TGTGCCAGCAGCTCATATAGCGGGAACTACAATGAGCAGTTCTTC
d_call: TRBD2; j_call: TRBJ2-7; clone_size: NA; v_call: TRBV27; cdr3_aa: CASTSPTVAGGLYEQYF; cdr3_nt: TGTGCCAGCACCTCCCCGACGGTAGCGGGAGGGCTCTACGAGCAGTACTTC
d_call: NA; j_call: TRBJ2-3; clone_size: NA; v_call: TRBV27; cdr3_aa: CASSSPGRREGTDTQYF; cdr3_nt: TGTGCCAGCAGTTCCCCGGGTCGGCGGGAAGGCACAGATACGCAGTATTTT